This TCR beta chain comes out of a study of patients and donors after allogeneic stem cell transplantation. TCRdb re-derived calls from the RT-PCR reads in MiXCR, one entry per CDR3 protein. Among approximately 9,000 distinct CDR3 sequences, approximately 3.9% were seen once, and the ten largest hold nearly 20%. This clonotype has ten or more counts. The CDR3 contains 15 residues. Germline-derived CDR1 and CDR2 are SGHRS and YFSETQ. J lost 9 bases, V lost 5 bases, and 7 bases had no gene match. The V call is TRBV5-1, the J call TRBJ2-1; 14 bases agree with TRBD2. Material for sequencing was blood, either unsorted or a sorted T cell fraction (not recorded which). This clonotype was sampled from a human donor who was either an allogeneic HSCT recipient or a stem cell or donor lymphocyte infusion donor (not recorded which). It is not recorded whose cells these are; they may come from a transplant donor. This CDR3 reads CASSRGLAGDSEQFF. The CDR3 region has the DNA TGCGCCAGCAGTCGGGGACTAGCGGGAGATAGTGAGCAGTTCTTC.